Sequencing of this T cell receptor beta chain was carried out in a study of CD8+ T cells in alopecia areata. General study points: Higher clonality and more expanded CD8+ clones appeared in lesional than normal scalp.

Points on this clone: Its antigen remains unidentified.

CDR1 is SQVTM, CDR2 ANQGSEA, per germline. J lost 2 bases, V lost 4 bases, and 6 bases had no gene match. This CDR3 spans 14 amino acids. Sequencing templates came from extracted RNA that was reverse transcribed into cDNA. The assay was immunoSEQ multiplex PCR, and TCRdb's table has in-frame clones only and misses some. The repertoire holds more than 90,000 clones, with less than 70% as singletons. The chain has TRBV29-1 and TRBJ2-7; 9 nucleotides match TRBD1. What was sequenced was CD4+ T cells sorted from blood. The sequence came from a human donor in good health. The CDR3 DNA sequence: TGCAGCGTTGTCCGGGACAGGGTCCCCTACGAGCAGTACTTC. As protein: CSVVRDRVPYEQYF.